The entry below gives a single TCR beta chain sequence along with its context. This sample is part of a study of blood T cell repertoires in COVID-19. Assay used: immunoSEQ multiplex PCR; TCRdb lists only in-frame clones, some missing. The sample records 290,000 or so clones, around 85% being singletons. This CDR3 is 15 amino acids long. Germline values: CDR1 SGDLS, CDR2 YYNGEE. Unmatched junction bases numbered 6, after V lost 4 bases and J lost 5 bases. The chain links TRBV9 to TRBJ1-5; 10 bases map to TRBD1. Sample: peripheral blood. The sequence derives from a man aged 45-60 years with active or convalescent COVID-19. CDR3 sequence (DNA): TGTGCCAGCAGCCCAGGGACAGGGGTTGATCAGCCCCAGCATTTT. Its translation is CASSPGTGVDQPQHF.